This is a list of T cell receptor beta chains from one sample in a study of cytomegalovirus exposure and HLA in healthy donors. Sequencing used immunoSEQ multiplex PCR; TCRdb keeps in-frame clones, though not all of them. The data contain approximately 44,000 clones, under 65% of them seen just once; the ten biggest clones take up roughly 8.9%. The specimen was PBMCs. The receptors here all came from a human donor in good health. The CDR3 runs from the conserved cysteine through the conserved F or W. D genes are given only for firm matches. Only part of the rows carry a size: once, few, many, or a class if the clone is expanded.

clone size: .
D gene: .
J gene: TRBJ2-7
V gene: TRBV29-1
CDR3 DNA: TGCAGCGTTGAAAGGGAGCGGACGCAGTACTTC
CDR3 protein: CSVERERTQYF

clone size: few
D gene: .
J gene: TRBJ2-1
V gene: TRBV25-1
CDR3 DNA: TGTGCCAGCAACAGACGGGAGTGGGGGGTATTAGTGGATGAGCAGTTCTTC
CDR3 protein: CASNRREWGVLVDEQFF

clone size: .
D gene: .
J gene: TRBJ2-3
V gene: TRBV5-1
CDR3 DNA: TGCGCCAGCGACTTTGGGACTGGAGATACGCAGTATTTT
CDR3 protein: CASDFGTGDTQYF

clone size: .
D gene: TRBD1
J gene: TRBJ2-3
V gene: TRBV4-1
CDR3 DNA: TGCGCCAGCAGCCCCGGACAGGGGGGCACAGCTTATACGCAGTATTTT
CDR3 protein: CASSPGQGGTAYTQYF

clone size: .
D gene: TRBD1
J gene: TRBJ1-2
V gene: TRBV7-9
CDR3 DNA: TGTGCCAGCAGCTTAGCGACAGGGAGTGGCTACACCTTC
CDR3 protein: CASSLATGSGYTF

clone size: once
D gene: .
J gene: TRBJ2-2
V gene: TRBV27
CDR3 DNA: TGTGCCAGCAGTTCCTCAGGGGTCGCCGGGGAGCTGTTTTTT
CDR3 protein: CASSSSGVAGELFF

clone size: .
D gene: .
J gene: TRBJ2-3
V gene: TRBV11-2
CDR3 DNA: TGTGCCAGCAGCTCGCGGGGGCTTAGCACAGATACGCAGTATTTT
CDR3 protein: CASSSRGLSTDTQYF

clone size: .
D gene: TRBD1
J gene: TRBJ1-5
V gene: TRBV10-3
CDR3 DNA: TGTGCCATCAGTGACTCCAGGGGGGATCAGCCCCAGCATTTT
CDR3 protein: CAISDSRGDQPQHF

clone size: .
D gene: .
J gene: TRBJ2-7
V gene: TRBV6-6
CDR3 DNA: TGTGCCAGCAGCAAAGGGACTTCCTACGAGCAGTACTTC
CDR3 protein: CASSKGTSYEQYF

clone size: few
D gene: TRBD2
J gene: TRBJ2-5
V gene: TRBV25-1
CDR3 DNA: TGTGCCAGCAGTGAATACGGGACTAGCGTGGGGACCCAGTACTTC
CDR3 protein: CASSEYGTSVGTQYF

clone size: .
D gene: TRBD2
J gene: TRBJ2-5
V gene: TRBV6-6
CDR3 DNA: TGTGCCAGCAGCCATACTAGCGGGGGGGTGGGGGAGACCCAGTACTTC
CDR3 protein: CASSHTSGGVGETQYF

clone size: few
D gene: .
J gene: TRBJ2-5
V gene: TRBV9
CDR3 DNA: TGTGCCAGCAGCGCTATCAGGGGGGTTGACGAGACCCAGTACTTC
CDR3 protein: CASSAIRGVDETQYF

clone size: .
D gene: TRBD1
J gene: TRBJ1-1
V gene: TRBV6-5
CDR3 DNA: TGTGCCAGCAGTTTAGGACAGGGGGAAGGCACTGAAGCTTTCTTT
CDR3 protein: CASSLGQGEGTEAFF

clone size: few
D gene: .
J gene: TRBJ2-1
V gene: TRBV30
CDR3 DNA: TGTGCCTGCCCGAGAGGAAGGGACTCCTCTTCCTACAATGAGCAGTTCTTC
CDR3 protein: CACPRGRDSSSYNEQFF

clone size: few
D gene: .
J gene: TRBJ2-5
V gene: TRBV19
CDR3 DNA: TGTGCCAGTAGTATAGCGGGGACAACGATTCAAGAGACCCAGTACTTC
CDR3 protein: CASSIAGTTIQETQYF

clone size: few
D gene: .
J gene: TRBJ1-2
V gene: TRBV6-1
CDR3 DNA: TGTGCCAGCGGATGGGGCAGGGTTGTCACAGGCTACACCTTC
CDR3 protein: CASGWGRVVTGYTF

clone size: .
D gene: TRBD1
J gene: TRBJ1-5
V gene: TRBV30
CDR3 DNA: TGTGCCTGTGCAGGGGGTGGAGGCAATCAGCCCCAGCATTTT
CDR3 protein: CACAGGGGNQPQHF

clone size: few
D gene: .
J gene: TRBJ2-1
V gene: TRBV6-5
CDR3 DNA: TGTGCCAGCAGTTACCGACAGTTCTACAATGAGCAGTTCTTC
CDR3 protein: CASSYRQFYNEQFF

clone size: .
D gene: .
J gene: TRBJ1-5
V gene: TRBV5-1
CDR3 DNA: TGCGCCAGCAGCTTGTTTTCCGAGCCCAATCAGCCCCAGCATTTT
CDR3 protein: CASSLFSEPNQPQHF

clone size: .
D gene: TRBD1
J gene: TRBJ2-1
V gene: TRBV6-5
CDR3 DNA: TGTGCCAGCAGTTACCTAGGACAGGGATACAATGAGCAGTTCTTC
CDR3 protein: CASSYLGQGYNEQFF

clone size: .
D gene: TRBD1
J gene: TRBJ1-5
V gene: TRBV28
CDR3 DNA: TGTGCCAGCAGTCCCCCCGACAGGGACAATCAGCCCCAGCATTTT
CDR3 protein: CASSPPDRDNQPQHF

clone size: once
D gene: TRBD1
J gene: TRBJ2-7
V gene: TRBV4-2
CDR3 DNA: TGTGCCAGCAGCCAAACAGGGGGCCGAAGCGAGCAGTACTTC
CDR3 protein: CASSQTGGRSEQYF

clone size: few
D gene: TRBD1
J gene: TRBJ2-7
V gene: TRBV15
CDR3 DNA: TGTGCCACCAGCAGGGGGAGGGGGACAGGGTCGTTCTACGAGCAGTACTTC
CDR3 protein: CATSRGRGTGSFYEQYF

clone size: few
D gene: .
J gene: TRBJ1-5
V gene: TRBV7-8
CDR3 DNA: TGTGCCAGCAGCGTTAGTAGGGGGCAGCCCCAGCATTTT
CDR3 protein: CASSVSRGQPQHF

clone size: .
D gene: .
J gene: TRBJ2-2
V gene: TRBV19
CDR3 DNA: TGTGCCAGTAGTCAAGGGGCCCGTACCGGGGAGCTGTTTTTT
CDR3 protein: CASSQGARTGELFF

clone size: .
D gene: TRBD1
J gene: TRBJ1-4
V gene: TRBV7-2
CDR3 DNA: TGTGCCAGCAGCAGAGACAGGGTGGAAAAACTGTTTTTT
CDR3 protein: CASSRDRVEKLFF

clone size: .
D gene: .
J gene: TRBJ2-7
V gene: TRBV25-1
CDR3 DNA: TGTGCCAGCAGTGATCAACGGGCGGGTGGGGCCTACGAGCAGTACTTC
CDR3 protein: CASSDQRAGGAYEQYF

clone size: .
D gene: .
J gene: TRBJ1-3
V gene: TRBV7-2
CDR3 DNA: TGTGCCAGCAGCTTGGACACCTCTGGAAACACCATATATTTT
CDR3 protein: CASSLDTSGNTIYF

clone size: .
D gene: .
J gene: TRBJ1-1
V gene: TRBV30
CDR3 DNA: TGTGCCTGGAGTGGACAGTCGAACACTGAAGCTTTCTTT
CDR3 protein: CAWSGQSNTEAFF

clone size: once
D gene: TRBD1
J gene: TRBJ1-1
V gene: TRBV13
CDR3 DNA: TGTGCCAGCAAGGTCAAGGGACAGGCCTATGAAGCTTTCTTT
CDR3 protein: CASKVKGQAYEAFF

clone size: .
D gene: .
J gene: TRBJ2-5
V gene: TRBV29-1
CDR3 DNA: TGCAGCGCTGACTCGGGTGGGGAGACCCAGTACTTC
CDR3 protein: CSADSGGETQYF

clone size: .
D gene: TRBD2
J gene: TRBJ2-3
V gene: TRBV7-9
CDR3 DNA: TGTGCCAGCAGCTTCCTAGCGGGCACAGATACGCAGTATTTT
CDR3 protein: CASSFLAGTDTQYF

clone size: .
D gene: TRBD2
J gene: TRBJ2-5
V gene: TRBV5-1
CDR3 DNA: TGCGCCAGCACCCCGGGGGGGGTAGAAGAGACCCAGTACTTC
CDR3 protein: CASTPGGVEETQYF

clone size: .
D gene: .
J gene: TRBJ1-3
V gene: TRBV4-1
CDR3 DNA: TGCGCCAGCAGCCAACCGACACGGGACAAGTTAAACACCATATATTTT
CDR3 protein: CASSQPTRDKLNTIYF

clone size: .
D gene: TRBD2
J gene: TRBJ2-7
V gene: TRBV7-8
CDR3 DNA: TGTGCCAGCAGGTCCGGGACTAACTCCTACGAGCAGTACTTC
CDR3 protein: CASRSGTNSYEQYF

clone size: .
D gene: TRBD2
J gene: TRBJ2-2
V gene: TRBV9
CDR3 DNA: TGTGCCAGCAGTTCCTTACTAGCGGGGCCGACCGGGGAGCTGTTTTTT
CDR3 protein: CASSSLLAGPTGELFF

clone size: .
D gene: .
J gene: TRBJ1-3
V gene: TRBV4-2
CDR3 DNA: TGTGCCAGCAGCCCTCCATGGCAGGGGATCTTTTCTGGAAACACCATATATTTT
CDR3 protein: CASSPPWQGIFSGNTIYF

clone size: once
D gene: TRBD2
J gene: TRBJ2-5
V gene: TRBV7-9
CDR3 DNA: TGTTCCAGCAGCCTACTAGCGACGACCCAGTACTTC
CDR3 protein: CSSSLLATTQYF